The clone carrying this T cell receptor beta chain was picked up a small number of times. A much larger clone lies a single base off, so this may be a read error. These data originate in a study of T cells of healthy individuals. MiXCR, applied by TCRdb to the 5' RACE reads, yields one record per CDR3 protein. The top ten hold about 16% of the sample, which has about 53,000 distinct CDR3 sequences, over 12% seen once. This CDR3 is built from 11 residues. Germline lookup yields CDR1 SGHTA and CDR2 FQGNSA. This receptor was taken from a human donor in good health. The V gene is TRBV7-2, the J gene TRBJ1-2; D is perhaps TRBD1 (5 bases). The CDR3 DNA reads TGTGTCACCTCAGGGAGGGGTGGCTACACCTTC. Protein product: CVTSGRGGYTF.